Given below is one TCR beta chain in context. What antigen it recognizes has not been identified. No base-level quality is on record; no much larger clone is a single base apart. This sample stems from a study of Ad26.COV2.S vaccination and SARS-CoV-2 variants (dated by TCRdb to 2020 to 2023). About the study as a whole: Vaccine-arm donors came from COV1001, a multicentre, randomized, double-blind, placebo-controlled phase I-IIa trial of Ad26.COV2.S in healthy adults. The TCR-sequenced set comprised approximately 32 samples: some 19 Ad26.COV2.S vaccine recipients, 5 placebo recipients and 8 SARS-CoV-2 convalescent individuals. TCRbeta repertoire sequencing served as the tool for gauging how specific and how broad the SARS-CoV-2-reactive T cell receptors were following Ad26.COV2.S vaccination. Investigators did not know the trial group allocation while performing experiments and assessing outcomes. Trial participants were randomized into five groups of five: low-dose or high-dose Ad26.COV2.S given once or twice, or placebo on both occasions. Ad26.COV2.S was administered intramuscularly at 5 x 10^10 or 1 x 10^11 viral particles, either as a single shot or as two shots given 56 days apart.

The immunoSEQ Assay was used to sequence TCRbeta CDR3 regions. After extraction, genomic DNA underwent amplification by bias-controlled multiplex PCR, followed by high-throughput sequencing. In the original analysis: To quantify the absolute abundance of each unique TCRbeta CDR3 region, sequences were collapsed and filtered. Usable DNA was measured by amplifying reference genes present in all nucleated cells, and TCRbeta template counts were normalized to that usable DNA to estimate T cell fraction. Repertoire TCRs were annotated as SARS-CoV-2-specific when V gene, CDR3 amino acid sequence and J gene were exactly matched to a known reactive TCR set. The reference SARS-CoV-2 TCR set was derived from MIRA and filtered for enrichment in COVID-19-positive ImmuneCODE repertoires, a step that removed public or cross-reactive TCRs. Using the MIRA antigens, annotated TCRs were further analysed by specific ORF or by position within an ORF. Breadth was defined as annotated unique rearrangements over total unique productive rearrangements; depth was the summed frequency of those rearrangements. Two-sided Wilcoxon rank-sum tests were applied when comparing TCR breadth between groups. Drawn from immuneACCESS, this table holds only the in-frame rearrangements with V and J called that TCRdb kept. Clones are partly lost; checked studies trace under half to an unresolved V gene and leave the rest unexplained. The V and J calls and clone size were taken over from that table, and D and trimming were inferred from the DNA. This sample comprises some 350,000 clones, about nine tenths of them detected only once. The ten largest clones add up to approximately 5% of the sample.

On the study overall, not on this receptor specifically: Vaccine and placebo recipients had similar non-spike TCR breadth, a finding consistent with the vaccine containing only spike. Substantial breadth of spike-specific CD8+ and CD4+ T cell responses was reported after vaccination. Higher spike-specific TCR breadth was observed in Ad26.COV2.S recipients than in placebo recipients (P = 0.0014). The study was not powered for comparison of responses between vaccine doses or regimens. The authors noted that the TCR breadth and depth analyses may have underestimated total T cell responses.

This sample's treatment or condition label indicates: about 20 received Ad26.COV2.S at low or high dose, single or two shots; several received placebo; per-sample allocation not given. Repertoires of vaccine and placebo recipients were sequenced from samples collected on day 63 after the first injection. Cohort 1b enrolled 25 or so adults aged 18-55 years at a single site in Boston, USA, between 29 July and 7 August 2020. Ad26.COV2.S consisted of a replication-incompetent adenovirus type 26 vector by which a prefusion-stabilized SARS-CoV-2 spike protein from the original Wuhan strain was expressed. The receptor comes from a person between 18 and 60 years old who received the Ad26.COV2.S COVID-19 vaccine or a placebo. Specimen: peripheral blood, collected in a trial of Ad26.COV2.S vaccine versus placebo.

The sequenced DNA: TGTGCCAGCAGCTTAGCAGAGTCAGGAGAGTACTTC. Its protein is CASSLAESGEYF. The sequence links TRBV7-2 to TRBJ2-5; the D gene cannot be resolved reliably. A distance of 11 bases separates the germline ends of V and J, which lose 0 bases and 12 bases respectively. In the germline V gene, CDR1 corresponds to SGHTA and CDR2 to FQGNSA. The cysteine opens and the phenylalanine closes a CDR3 of 12 amino acids. The only DNA kept is the CDR3, 36 bases in frame from the first base.